A single T cell receptor beta chain is shown here with its context. The antigen is undetermined. A single record per CDR3 protein comes from TCRdb applying MiXCR to the RT-PCR reads. This repertoire shows over 400,000 distinct CDR3 sequences, approximately 13% found once; its top ten account for around 12%. The sample comes from a study of response to subunit inactivated influenza vaccine. The study's findings and limits: New T cells are recruited in small numbers by each seasonal influenza vaccination, according to the authors' suggestion.

The sequence was obtained from a man aged 50 to 59 who received an inactivated influenza vaccine. Material: PBMCs from blood, obtained 35 to 45 days after vaccination.

CDR3 sequence reads: CASSPGGISGYTF. CDR3 nucleotides: TGTGCCAGCTCACCGGGCGGCATAAGTGGCTACACCTTC. The chain has TRBV18 and TRBJ1-2; D remains ambiguous. Between the trimmed V and J ends, which lost 3 bases and 7 bases, there was a span of 12 bases. The CDR3 has 13 amino acids. The germline CDR1 and CDR2 sequences are KGHSH and LQKENI.